These T cell receptor beta chains were read from a single sample in a study of blood T cell repertoires in COVID-19. Profiled with immunoSEQ multiplex PCR; TCRdb holds only in-frame clones, not every one. In the table there are approximately 99,000 clones, roughly 84% of which are singletons. The specimen sequenced was peripheral blood. The receptors were sampled from a man aged 65 to 79 with active or convalescent COVID-19. Each CDR3 is given with its conserved first and last residue. The D gene is left open where the match is weak. Clone size appears in some rows only: once, few, many, or a class for an expanded clone.

D gene: .
V gene: TRBV7-8
clone size: .
J gene: TRBJ1-3
CDR3 protein: CASSLDGQGANSGNTIYF
CDR3 DNA: TGTGCCAGCAGCTTAGACGGGCAAGGGGCCAACTCTGGAAACACCATATATTTT

D gene: .
V gene: TRBV4-3
clone size: few
J gene: TRBJ1-1
CDR3 protein: CASSQDTVSTGMNTEAFF
CDR3 DNA: TGCGCCAGCAGCCAAGATACGGTCTCCACAGGCATGAACACTGAAGCTTTCTTT

D gene: .
V gene: TRBV5-1
clone size: .
J gene: TRBJ2-2
CDR3 protein: CASSVNTYTGELFF
CDR3 DNA: TGCGCCAGCAGCGTCAACACCTACACCGGGGAGCTGTTTTTT

D gene: .
V gene: TRBV5-1
clone size: few
J gene: TRBJ1-1
CDR3 protein: CASSWDSGTEAFF
CDR3 DNA: TGCGCCAGCAGTTGGGACTCAGGGACTGAAGCTTTCTTT

D gene: TRBD1
V gene: TRBV10-2
clone size: once
J gene: TRBJ2-1
CDR3 protein: CASSDRDSLYNEQFF
CDR3 DNA: TGCGCCAGCAGTGATCGGGACAGCCTTTACAATGAGCAGTTCTTC

D gene: .
V gene: TRBV11-2
clone size: .
J gene: TRBJ1-2
CDR3 protein: CASSQSGAGDYGYTF
CDR3 DNA: TGTGCCAGCTCCCAAAGCGGGGCAGGGGACTATGGCTACACCTTC

D gene: .
V gene: TRBV3-1/TRBV3-2
clone size: .
J gene: TRBJ2-5
CDR3 protein: CASSYMGGQETQYF
CDR3 DNA: TGTGCCAGCAGCTACATGGGGGGCCAAGAGACCCAGTACTTC

D gene: .
V gene: TRBV5-1
clone size: .
J gene: TRBJ1-2
CDR3 protein: CASSPGEYGYTF
CDR3 DNA: TGCGCCAGCAGCCCGGGGGAGTATGGCTACACCTTC

D gene: TRBD2
V gene: TRBV12-3/TRBV12-4
clone size: .
J gene: TRBJ2-1
CDR3 protein: CASRYGGGEQFF
CDR3 DNA: TGTGCCAGCAGATACGGGGGGGGTGAGCAGTTCTTC

D gene: .
V gene: TRBV7-2
clone size: .
J gene: TRBJ2-5
CDR3 protein: CASSIGGRETQYF
CDR3 DNA: TGTGCCAGCAGCATCGGGGGGCGAGAGACCCAGTACTTC

D gene: TRBD2
V gene: TRBV5-6
clone size: .
J gene: TRBJ2-7
CDR3 protein: CASILPPKTSPNEQYF
CDR3 DNA: TGTGCCAGCATCCTGCCCCCCAAGACTAGCCCTAACGAGCAGTACTTC

D gene: .
V gene: TRBV19
clone size: once
J gene: TRBJ1-4
CDR3 protein: CASSPLTTTNEKLFF
CDR3 DNA: TGTGCCAGTAGTCCTTTGACAACAACTAATGAAAAACTGTTTTTT

D gene: .
V gene: TRBV2
clone size: .
J gene: TRBJ1-2
CDR3 protein: CASSDGQPPYGYTF
CDR3 DNA: TGTGCCAGCAGTGATGGACAGCCCCCCTATGGCTACACCTTC

D gene: .
V gene: TRBV6-5
clone size: .
J gene: TRBJ1-1
CDR3 protein: CASTQGGTEAFF
CDR3 DNA: TGTGCCAGCACACAGGGTGGTACTGAAGCTTTCTTT

D gene: .
V gene: TRBV5-1
clone size: .
J gene: TRBJ1-2
CDR3 protein: CASSRSGDNYGYTF
CDR3 DNA: TGCGCCAGCAGCCGGTCAGGGGACAACTATGGCTACACCTTC

D gene: TRBD1
V gene: TRBV6-5
clone size: once
J gene: TRBJ1-4
CDR3 protein: CASSSSGTGKNEKLFF
CDR3 DNA: TGTGCCAGCAGTTCGTCCGGGACAGGGAAGAATGAAAAACTGTTTTTT

D gene: TRBD1
V gene: TRBV6-2/TRBV6-3
clone size: .
J gene: TRBJ1-1
CDR3 protein: CASSIQGAVTEAFF
CDR3 DNA: TGTGCCAGCAGTATACAGGGGGCTGTCACTGAAGCTTTCTTT

D gene: .
V gene: TRBV2
clone size: .
J gene: TRBJ2-7
CDR3 protein: CASSTDRTYEQYF
CDR3 DNA: TGTGCCAGCAGCACGGACAGAACCTACGAGCAGTACTTC

D gene: TRBD1
V gene: TRBV18
clone size: few
J gene: TRBJ1-6
CDR3 protein: CASSPMTGDNSPLHF
CDR3 DNA: TGTGCCAGCTCACCCATGACAGGGGATAATTCACCCCTCCACTTT

D gene: .
V gene: TRBV5-4
clone size: .
J gene: TRBJ2-2
CDR3 protein: CASSLGRVNTGELFF
CDR3 DNA: TGTGCCAGCAGCCTCGGCAGGGTGAACACCGGGGAGCTGTTTTTT

D gene: .
V gene: TRBV4-3
clone size: .
J gene: TRBJ1-5
CDR3 protein: CASSQETGIQPQHF
CDR3 DNA: TGCGCCAGCAGCCAAGAGACAGGAATCCAGCCCCAGCATTTT

D gene: .
V gene: TRBV5-6
clone size: .
J gene: TRBJ2-5
CDR3 protein: CASSLGRERSQYF
CDR3 DNA: TGTGCCAGCAGCTTGGGACGGGAAAGGAGCCAGTACTTC

D gene: TRBD1
V gene: TRBV6-7
clone size: .
J gene: TRBJ2-2
CDR3 protein: CASSKGAINTGELFF
CDR3 DNA: TGTGCCAGCAGTAAGGGGGCCATTAATACCGGGGAGCTGTTTTTT

D gene: .
V gene: TRBV3-1/TRBV3-2
clone size: .
J gene: TRBJ2-7
CDR3 protein: CASSQDGTREYEQYF
CDR3 DNA: TGTGCCAGCAGCCAAGACGGTACCAGGGAATACGAGCAGTACTTC

D gene: .
V gene: TRBV30
clone size: .
J gene: TRBJ1-5
CDR3 protein: CAWSVQNNQPQHF
CDR3 DNA: TGTGCCTGGAGTGTACAGAACAATCAGCCCCAGCATTTT

D gene: .
V gene: TRBV20-1
clone size: .
J gene: TRBJ1-2
CDR3 protein: CSARGGGGYTF
CDR3 DNA: TGCAGTGCCAGGGGAGGGGGAGGCTACACCTTC

D gene: .
V gene: TRBV5-8
clone size: .
J gene: TRBJ2-5
CDR3 protein: CASSLSETQYF
CDR3 DNA: TGTGCCAGCAGCTTGAGCGAGACCCAGTACTTC

D gene: .
V gene: TRBV5-8
clone size: .
J gene: TRBJ1-5
CDR3 protein: CASSAGYQPQHF
CDR3 DNA: TGTGCCAGCAGCGCAGGGTATCAGCCCCAGCATTTT

D gene: TRBD2
V gene: TRBV19
clone size: .
J gene: TRBJ2-3
CDR3 protein: CASSRLAGGPTDTQYF
CDR3 DNA: TGTGCCAGTAGTAGACTAGCGGGGGGGCCGACAGATACGCAGTATTTT

D gene: .
V gene: TRBV2
clone size: .
J gene: TRBJ1-5
CDR3 protein: CASSEATWDTDQPQHF
CDR3 DNA: TGTGCCAGCAGTGAAGCGACCTGGGACACTGATCAGCCCCAGCATTTT

D gene: .
V gene: TRBV30
clone size: once
J gene: TRBJ1-6
CDR3 protein: CAWRGGQDSPLHF
CDR3 DNA: TGTGCCTGGAGGGGGGGGCAAGATTCACCCCTCCACTTT

D gene: TRBD2
V gene: TRBV7-2
clone size: .
J gene: TRBJ2-1
CDR3 protein: CASSLTSGAYNEQFF
CDR3 DNA: TGTGCCAGCAGCTTGACTAGCGGGGCCTACAATGAGCAGTTCTTC

D gene: .
V gene: TRBV11-1
clone size: .
J gene: TRBJ1-6
CDR3 protein: CASSLTPNNSPLHF
CDR3 DNA: TGTGCCAGCAGCTTAACTCCCAATAATTCACCCCTCCACTTT

D gene: .
V gene: TRBV28
clone size: .
J gene: TRBJ2-5
CDR3 protein: CASSRGTDPQETQYF
CDR3 DNA: TGTGCCAGCAGCCGCGGGACAGATCCACAAGAGACCCAGTACTTC

D gene: TRBD1
V gene: TRBV7-2
clone size: many
J gene: TRBJ1-4
CDR3 protein: CASSLGQWEEKLFF
CDR3 DNA: TGTGCCAGCAGCTTGGGACAGTGGGAAGAAAAACTGTTTTTT

D gene: .
V gene: TRBV4-2
clone size: .
J gene: TRBJ1-5
CDR3 protein: CASSQSTGRGSNQPQHF
CDR3 DNA: TGTGCCAGCAGCCAATCCACCGGGAGGGGTTCCAATCAGCCCCAGCATTTT

D gene: .
V gene: TRBV7-8
clone size: once
J gene: TRBJ2-2
CDR3 protein: CASSLVVGVTGELFF
CDR3 DNA: TGTGCCAGCAGCTTAGTCGTAGGGGTCACCGGGGAGCTGTTTTTT

D gene: TRBD1
V gene: TRBV28
clone size: .
J gene: TRBJ1-5
CDR3 protein: CASSPDRALHGNQPQHF
CDR3 DNA: TGTGCCAGCAGCCCCGACAGGGCCCTGCACGGCAATCAGCCCCAGCATTTT

D gene: .
V gene: TRBV20-1
clone size: .
J gene: TRBJ2-3
CDR3 protein: CSASRGDSTDTQYF
CDR3 DNA: TGCAGTGCTAGTCGCGGGGATAGCACAGATACGCAGTATTTT

D gene: TRBD1
V gene: TRBV7-2
clone size: .
J gene: TRBJ1-1
CDR3 protein: CASSLLAGGEAFF
CDR3 DNA: TGTGCCAGCAGCTTATTGGCAGGGGGTGAAGCTTTCTTT

D gene: .
V gene: TRBV19
clone size: .
J gene: TRBJ1-1
CDR3 protein: CASRGPGSRANTEAFF
CDR3 DNA: TGTGCCAGTAGGGGGCCCGGGAGCAGGGCTAACACTGAAGCTTTCTTT

D gene: .
V gene: TRBV25-1
clone size: .
J gene: TRBJ2-7
CDR3 protein: CASSDLRVSEQYF
CDR3 DNA: TGTGCCAGCAGTGATTTACGGGTCAGCGAGCAGTACTTC

D gene: .
V gene: TRBV5-4
clone size: .
J gene: TRBJ2-5
CDR3 protein: CASSFDRLQETQYF
CDR3 DNA: TGTGCCAGCAGCTTTGACAGGTTACAAGAGACCCAGTACTTC

D gene: TRBD2
V gene: TRBV11-3
clone size: .
J gene: TRBJ2-3
CDR3 protein: CASSTGTSYTDTQYF
CDR3 DNA: TGTGCCAGCAGTACCGGGACTAGCTACACAGATACGCAGTATTTT

D gene: TRBD1
V gene: TRBV18
clone size: once
J gene: TRBJ1-1
CDR3 protein: CASSTGTGHLTEAFF
CDR3 DNA: TGTGCCAGCTCGACCGGGACAGGGCACCTCACTGAAGCTTTCTTT

D gene: TRBD1
V gene: TRBV28
clone size: .
J gene: TRBJ1-5
CDR3 protein: CASRQGQVYQPQHF
CDR3 DNA: TGTGCCAGCAGACAGGGACAGGTCTATCAGCCCCAGCATTTT

D gene: TRBD2
V gene: TRBV6-6
clone size: .
J gene: TRBJ2-7
CDR3 protein: CASVSGRSTYEQYF
CDR3 DNA: TGTGCCAGCGTCTCCGGGAGGTCTACCTACGAGCAGTACTTC

D gene: .
V gene: TRBV6-5
clone size: .
J gene: TRBJ1-3
CDR3 protein: CASTTSRGNTIYF
CDR3 DNA: TGTGCCAGCACCACGAGCAGGGGAAACACCATATATTTT

D gene: TRBD2
V gene: TRBV3-1/TRBV3-2
clone size: .
J gene: TRBJ2-5
CDR3 protein: CASSLSGGGAGETQYF
CDR3 DNA: TGTGCCAGCAGCCTAAGTGGCGGGGGGGCCGGCGAGACCCAGTACTTC

D gene: TRBD1
V gene: TRBV28
clone size: .
J gene: TRBJ1-2
CDR3 protein: CASTTLQGAYGYTF
CDR3 DNA: TGTGCCAGCACTACCCTGCAGGGGGCTTATGGCTACACCTTC

D gene: .
V gene: TRBV28
clone size: few
J gene: TRBJ1-2
CDR3 protein: CASSLLGQLGHGYTF
CDR3 DNA: TGTGCCAGCAGTTTACTCGGACAGTTGGGCCATGGCTACACCTTC

D gene: .
V gene: TRBV28
clone size: .
J gene: TRBJ1-5
CDR3 protein: CASSFTAGGGHQPQHF
CDR3 DNA: TGTGCCAGCAGTTTCACCGCGGGGGGCGGGCATCAGCCCCAGCATTTT